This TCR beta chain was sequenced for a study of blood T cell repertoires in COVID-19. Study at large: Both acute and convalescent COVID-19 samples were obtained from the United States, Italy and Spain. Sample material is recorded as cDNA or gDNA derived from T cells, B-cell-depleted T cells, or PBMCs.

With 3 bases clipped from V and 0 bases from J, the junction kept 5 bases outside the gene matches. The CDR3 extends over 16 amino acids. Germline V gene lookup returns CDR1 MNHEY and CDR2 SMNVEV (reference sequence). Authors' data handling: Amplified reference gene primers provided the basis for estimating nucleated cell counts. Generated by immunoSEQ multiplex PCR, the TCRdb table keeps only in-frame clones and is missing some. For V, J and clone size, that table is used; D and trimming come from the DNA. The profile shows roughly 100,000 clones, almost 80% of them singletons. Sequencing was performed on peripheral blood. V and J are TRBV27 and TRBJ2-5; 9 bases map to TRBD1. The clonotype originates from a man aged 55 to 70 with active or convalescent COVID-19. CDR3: CASSFTGGGNQETQYF. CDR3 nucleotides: TGTGCCAGCAGTTTCACAGGGGGCGGCAACCAAGAGACCCAGTACTTC.